This T cell receptor (beta chain) was identified during a study of patients with pleural tuberculosis. This CDR3 is 16 amino acids long. The germline V gene has CDR1 DFQATT and CDR2 SNEGSKA (reference sequence). V was shortened by 4 bases and J by 0 bases, with 16 bases between the two germline ends. TCRdb processed the reads anew with MiXCR; each CDR3 protein has one entry. This sample has about 50,000 distinct CDR3 sequences, with around 6.7% found just once. This clonotype has at least ten counts. The sequence was collected from a human donor with pleural tuberculosis. The chain is built from TRBV20-1 and TRBJ1-3, with D possibly TRBD1 on 5 matching bases. The CDR3 DNA reads TGCAGTGCTACCTCCTTGACAGTCCCCTCTGGAAACACCATATATTTT. Amino acid sequence: CSATSLTVPSGNTIYF.